In this sample, the clone carrying this TCR beta chain turned up a few times. In the authors' workflow: Nucleated cell counts were estimated from reference gene primer amplification. Method: immunoSEQ multiplex PCR; TCRdb's copy keeps in-frame clones and lacks some. The V and J calls and clone size come from that table; D and trimming were worked out from the DNA. This sample yields 250,000 to 350,000 clones, of which more than 80% are seen a single time; about 6.8% belongs to the top ten. The germline V gene has CDR1 SQVTM and CDR2 ANQGSEA. CDR3 length: 14 residues. J gave up 5 bases and V 5 bases, and 8 bases lay outside the gene matches. The sample comes from a study of blood T cell repertoires in COVID-19. About the study: There were acute and convalescent COVID-19 samples, and they came from the United States, Italy and Spain.

This chain links TRBV29-1 with TRBJ2-2; 7 bases map to TRBD1. Source material: peripheral blood. The receptor was isolated from a woman in her thirties with COVID-19, enrolled during active disease. The DNA for the CDR3 is TGCAGCGTTTTTTCCCACAGGGGTACCGGGGAGCTGTTTTTT. Protein sequence: CSVFSHRGTGELFF.